This TCR beta chain comes out of a study of blood T cell repertoires in COVID-19. Authors' data handling: Estimation of nucleated cell counts was performed using reference gene primer amplification. TCRdb keeps only in-frame clones here, not all; method: immunoSEQ multiplex PCR. The V and J calls and clone size come from that table; D and trimming were worked out from the DNA. The sample shows about 60,000 clones, around 80% of them seen only once. In its sample, this clone was seen once. Individuals drawn from approximately 26 US areas were about 18 to 100 years old. Participants' own reports of clinical history determined their cohort assignment. The germline V gene encodes CDR1 LNHNV and CDR2 YYDKDF (reference sequence). The CDR3 has 14 amino acids. Trimming cost V 3 bases and J 2 bases, with 11 bases left between them.

The TCR originated in a woman in her 40s with acute COVID-19. This rearrangement joins TRBV15 to TRBJ2-7, with D perhaps matching TRBD2 (7 bases). The sequenced sample consisted of PBMCs or T cells enriched from blood (not recorded which). The CDR3 region has the DNA TGTGCCACCAGCAGTGGAGGGGGGGCCTACGAGCAGTACTTC. Amino acids: CATSSGGGAYEQYF.